This T cell receptor (beta chain) was recorded in a study of graft-versus-host responses after intestinal transplantation. Study background: Every one of the recipients received anti-thymocyte globulin induction and afterwards took tacrolimus and steroids for 3 to 4 years.

The method was immunoSEQ multiplex PCR; TCRdb's version includes in-frame clones alone and lacks a portion of them. The table includes almost 70,000 clones, 80% to 95% detected once. V lost 5 bases, J lost 4 bases, and 12 bases lay in between. This CDR3 has 13 amino acids. Germline V CDR1 and CDR2: SEHNR, FQNEAQ (reference sequence). The origin of this receptor is a human patient who received an intestinal transplant, so some T cells may come from the graft donor. Here the sequenced sample was bone marrow, taken nearly 750 days after intestinal transplantation. The V gene is TRBV7-9, the J gene TRBJ2-7, with D perhaps TRBD1 (6 bases). CDR3 bases: TGTGCCAGCAGCCAGGACAGCCATTACGAGCAGTACTTC. Amino acid sequence: CASSQDSHYEQYF.